The 21 T cell receptor beta chains reported below all come from one sample, sequenced in a study of human T cells and chemical hapten exposure. Time point defined: pre-sensitization, week 0. Documented treatment: therapeutic diphenylcyclopropenone sensitization with weekly scalp DPC. One entry per CDR3 protein, called by TCRdb with MiXCR from the RACE reads. The data contain under 110,000 distinct CDR3 sequences, 12% of them singletons. Sequenced here: whole blood, sampled in connection with sensitization to the hapten diphenylcyclopropenone (DPC). All receptors come from a woman between 50 and 59 years old with alopecia areata. Some clones in this sample may be carry-over from other donors' samples.

Details on this clonotype: This clone may be a read error of a much larger clone one base away. The rearrangement links TRBV20-1 to TRBJ1-1, with D hard to call. The CDR3 totals 11 residues. Trimming stripped 8 bases from V and 8 bases from J, with 15 bases between. The germline V gene has CDR1 DFQATT and CDR2 SNEGSKA (reference sequence). The CDR3 loop reads CSSTLNQEAFF. The CDR3 DNA sequence: TGCAGTTCAACCCTAAACCAAGAAGCTTTCTTT.

A few counts support this clonotype. CDR3 bases: TGTGCCAGCAGTTCAGGACAGTCGGATAATTCACCCCTCCACTTT. The encoded protein is CASSSGQSDNSPLHF. This rearrangement joins TRBV6-6 to TRBJ1-6, with TRBD1 as a possible D gene (6 bases). CDR3 length: 15 residues. The germline CDR1 and CDR2 sequences are MNHNY and SVGAGI (reference sequence). Trimming left V 4 bases short and J 5 bases short, with 12 bases between.

This clonotype turned up a few times. The chain is built from TRBV7-2 and TRBJ2-3; D is unresolved. V lost 5 bases and J 5 bases, leaving 11 bases between the germline ends. The CDR3 has 13 residues. Germline V gene data show CDR1 as SGHTA and CDR2 as FQGNSA. Here the CDR3 DNA reads TGTGCCAGCAGCCCCTATACGAGAGATACGCAGTATTTT. Protein product: CASSPYTRDTQYF.

This clonotype turned up a few times. This chain connects TRBV20-1 to TRBJ1-4; no clear D. The CDR3 is 13 residues long. V lost 5 bases and J lost 3, with 10 bases in between. Germline CDR1 DFQATT, CDR2 SNEGSKA (reference sequence). The CDR3, as DNA: TGCAGTGCTCTCTACCCGTCTAATGAAAAACTGTTTTTT. Encoded protein: CSALYPSNEKLFF.

DNA for the CDR3: TGTGCCAGCAGCTTAGGAGGGCGCAGGATCGGGGAGCTGTTTTTT. It translates to CASSLGGRRIGELFF. The J gene is TRBJ2-2, the V gene TRBV7-9, with a weak D call TRBD2 (5 bases). V was shortened by 1 base and J by 7 bases, with 13 bases between the two germline ends. From germline, CDR1 is SEHNR and CDR2 FQNEAQ (reference sequence). There are 15 residues in the CDR3.

The chain links TRBV5-1 to TRBJ2-2; possibly TRBD1 for D (7 bases). This CDR3 is 20 amino acids long. V was pared by 1 base and J by 5 bases, with 27 bases between. The germline V gene has CDR1 SGHRS and CDR2 YFSETQ. Written as DNA, the CDR3 is TGCGCCAGCAGCTTGAAGGAGAACCGGGAGACAGGGATGTTGACCGGGGAGCTGTTTTTT. Translating it yields CASSLKENRETGMLTGELFF.

The table lists this clonotype with a few counts. The chain combines TRBV7-9 with TRBJ2-3, with D possibly being TRBD2 (7 bases). Trimming removed 1 base at V and 1 base at J, with 15 bases between. From germline, CDR1 is SEHNR and CDR2 FQNEAQ (reference sequence). The CDR3 contains 17 residues. CDR3: CASSLGGGALRTDTQYF. Written as DNA, the CDR3 is TGTGCCAGCAGCTTAGGAGGGGGGGCCCTCCGCACAGATACGCAGTATTTT.

The chain has TRBV12-3 or TRBV12-4 and TRBJ2-7, with 8 bases fitting TRBD1. The J segment lost 0 bases and the V segment lost 5 bases, leaving 9 bases of the junction unmatched. This CDR3 region has 16 residues. CDR3 DNA: TGTGCCAGCAGTACCGGGACAGGCTTAATCTCCTACGAGCAGTACTTC. Protein: CASSTGTGLISYEQYF.

This chain joins TRBV9 and TRBJ1-3; 7 bases map to TRBD1. J gave up 0 bases and V 3 bases, and 3 bases lay outside the gene matches. Germline CDR1 reads SGDLS; CDR2 reads YYNGEE. The CDR3 contains 15 residues. CDR3 amino acids: CASSDGDSSGNTIYF. Here the CDR3 DNA reads TGTGCCAGCAGCGACGGGGACAGCTCTGGAAACACCATATATTTT.

There are many counts of this clonotype. The chain carries TRBV7-9 and TRBJ1-3, with 7 nucleotides matching TRBD1. V dropped 5 bases and J dropped 4; count of bases not matched to a gene: 8. CDR1 SEHNR and CDR2 FQNEAQ come from the germline V gene (reference sequence). This CDR3 is 15 amino acids long. CDR3 in amino acids: CASSRQGIVGNTIYF. DNA of the CDR3: TGTGCCAGCAGCAGACAGGGAATAGTAGGAAACACCATATATTTT.

The chain recombines TRBV3-1 with TRBJ2-5; 10 positions match TRBD2. With 4 bases clipped from V and 4 bases from J, the junction kept 3 bases outside the gene matches. In germline, CDR1 is LGHDT, CDR2 YNNKEL (reference sequence). This CDR3 contains 14 residues. The CDR3 sequence: CASSLPSGGETQYF. CDR3 sequence (DNA): TGTGCCAGCAGCCTACCTAGCGGGGGAGAGACCCAGTACTTC.

This clonotype was seen only a few times. CDR3 sequence: CASSSGSITGELFF. The CDR3 bases are TGTGCCAGCAGCTCCGGGTCGATCACCGGGGAGCTGTTTTTT. The chain couples TRBV13 to TRBJ2-2; D is unclear. The CDR3 runs to 14 residues. Germline V gene data show CDR1 as PRHDT and CDR2 as FYEKMQ (reference sequence). V dropped 4 bases and J dropped 4 bases, with 10 bases sitting between them.

The chain carries TRBV28 and TRBJ1-5, with 8 positions matching TRBD1. The CDR3 is made up of 14 amino acids. Per the germline V gene, CDR1 is MDHEN and CDR2 is SYDVKM. Losses at the gene ends were 5 bases for V and 4 bases for J; bases not matched to a gene: 4. The DNA of the CDR3 is TGTGCCAGCAGTCGGACAGGGAGGAATCAGCCCCAGCATTTT. This gives the protein CASSRTGRNQPQHF.

For the CDR3, the DNA is TGTGCCAGCAGCCAGAGGGGGACAGGGAACGAGCAGTACTTC. Its translation: CASSQRGTGNEQYF. The V gene is TRBV16, the J gene TRBJ2-7; the match to TRBD1 covers 9 bases. The CDR3 runs 14 residues. The germline CDR1 and CDR2 sequences are KGHSY and FQNENV. The V gene end was trimmed by 3 bases and the J gene end by 5 bases; junction bases not matched to a gene: 5.

This clonotype was detected only a few times. The gene calls are TRBV4-2 and TRBJ1-2, with TRBD1 matching over 7 bases. Germline assignment: CDR1 LGHNA and CDR2 YNFKEQ. The CDR3 consists of 15 residues. The V segment lost 0 bases and the J segment 7 bases; nucleotides outside the gene matches: 8. Written as DNA, the CDR3 is TGTGCCAGCAGCCAAGATTCGGGACAGTTGCGTGGCTACACCTTC. Translation gives CASSQDSGQLRGYTF.

This clonotype was observed a few times. The chain links TRBV5-4 to TRBJ2-1; 11 nucleotides agree with TRBD2. CDR3 size: 15 residues. With 4 bases clipped from V and 6 bases from J, the junction kept 6 bases outside the gene matches. Germline V gene lookup returns CDR1 SGHNT and CDR2 YYREEE (reference sequence). Here the CDR3 reads CASSPTSGSGNEQFF. The DNA of the CDR3 is TGTGCCAGCAGCCCCACTAGCGGGAGCGGCAATGAGCAGTTCTTC.

The rearrangement links TRBV7-7 to TRBJ2-1, with D maybe TRBD2 (5 bases). This CDR3 has 15 residues. The ends were cut back, 5 bases at V and 0 bases at J, with 11 bases in the middle. CDR1 SSHAT and CDR2 FNYEAQ come from the germline V gene (reference sequence). In DNA form, the CDR3 reads TGTGCCAGCAGCCCCGGGAAGCTCTCCTACAATGAGCAGTTCTTC. Translating gives CASSPGKLSYNEQFF.

This clonotype was observed a few times. This chain joins TRBV7-8 and TRBJ2-3; no definite D call. The germline CDR1 and CDR2 sequences are SGHVS and FQNEAQ. V lost 8 bases and J 3 bases, leaving 9 bases between the germline ends. There are 12 residues in the CDR3. Here the CDR3 DNA reads TGTGCCAGCTTGGACGAGACAGATACGCAGTATTTT. Translation gives CASLDETDTQYF.

This clonotype was seen a few times. The chain joins TRBV29-1 to TRBJ2-7, with TRBD1 matching 9 bases. The germline V gene encodes CDR1 SQVTM and CDR2 ANQGSEA. Trimming took 3 bases from V and 3 from J; bases not matched to a gene: 3. This CDR3 has 13 residues. The CDR3 DNA sequence: TGCAGCGTTGAGCGGACAGGGGTCTACGAGCAGTACTTC. The encoded protein is CSVERTGVYEQYF.

This clonotype has only a few counts. V is TRBV4-3 and J is TRBJ2-3; the D gene is possibly TRBD1 (6 bases). The CDR3 loop spans 15 amino acids. V was shortened by 0 bases and J by 4 bases, with 11 bases between the two germline ends. Germline CDR1 is LGHNA and CDR2 is YSLEER. The DNA of the CDR3 is TGCGCCAGCAGCCAAGATTGGGCAGGGGCAGATACGCAGTATTTT. Amino acids: CASSQDWAGADTQYF.

This clonotype was picked up a small number of times. The chain recombines TRBV29-1 with TRBJ2-2; D possibly uses TRBD1 or TRBD2 (5 bases each). CDR1 is SQVTM and CDR2 is ANQGSEA in the germline V gene. This CDR3 is 15 amino acids long. The V end lost 1 base, the J end lost 7 bases, and 16 bases lay between the germline ends. CDR3 loop: CSVEVGRGVGGELFF. As DNA, the CDR3 is TGCAGCGTTGAAGTTGGGCGAGGGGTTGGCGGGGAGCTGTTTTTT.